In its sample, the clone carrying this T cell receptor beta chain was seen many times. Its antigen is unidentified. Germline assignment: CDR1 DFQATT and CDR2 SNEGSKA (reference sequence). The J segment lost 9 bases and the V segment lost 7 bases, leaving 11 bases of the junction unmatched. This CDR3 is 14 amino acids long. This sample was taken from a study of T cells in Graves' hyperthyroidism and ophthalmopathy. General observations from the study: Most clonotypes that expanded in the thyroid above 0.001 also showed up in blood.

No progression to ophthalmopathy during 18 months of follow-up defined stable disease. In patients aged 18 to 65, hyperthyroidism was newly diagnosed, with duration under 2 months. Patients were excluded because of uncontrolled infection, other autoimmune disease, pregnancy or lactation. TCR beta CDR3 sequences were amplified from RNA transcripts. With the HTBI primer set, the TCR CDR3 went through a first round of RT-PCR. MiXCR, run by TCRdb on the multiplex PCR reads, gives a single entry per CDR3 protein. The table has about 360,000 distinct CDR3 sequences, around 14% seen once. Sequences were obtained from blood. The chain recombines TRBV20-1 with TRBJ2-1; TRBD1 agrees at 11 bases. The sequence derives from a young woman with Graves' hyperthyroidism. CDR3: CSVYGQGAFSEQFF. The CDR3 region has the DNA TGCAGTGTATACGGACAGGGGGCTTTCAGTGAGCAGTTCTTC.